This section outlines one T cell receptor (beta chain) sequence together with its context. The table came from immunoSEQ multiplex PCR; TCRdb's copy has only in-frame clones and leaves some out. The sample contains approximately 74,000 clones, about 93% of which appear only once. The data stem from a study of OX40 agonist ivuxolimab in advanced cancers. Overall study context: Patients receiving dose escalation had hepatocellular carcinoma, melanoma, renal cell or head and neck cancer. Prior checkpoint blockade (anti-PD-1, anti-PD-L1 or anti-CTLA-4) was permitted; approximately 40% had it.

CDR3 length: 14 amino acids. V was clipped by 5 bases and J by 8 bases; unmatched bases: 7. Per germline, CDR1 SGHTA and CDR2 FQGNSA. This clonotype was sampled from an adult with an advanced solid tumor such as melanoma, head and neck, liver or kidney cancer. The chain has TRBV7-2 and TRBJ2-1; TRBD1 agrees at 9 bases. The sequencing used CD4+ or CD8+ T cells sorted from blood, collected in a trial of the OX40 agonist ivuxolimab. CDR3 sequence: CASSPRTGVDEQFF. CDR3 nucleotides: TGTGCCAGCAGCCCCCGGACAGGGGTCGATGAGCAGTTCTTC.